These 14 T cell receptor beta chains share one sample of origin, sequenced in a study of control samples from healthy donors and cancer patients. The method was immunoSEQ multiplex PCR; TCRdb's version includes in-frame clones alone and lacks a portion of them. The sample includes 130,000 to 150,000 clones, roughly nine tenths of them seen just once. The specimen sequenced was blood. The receptors were sampled from a man aged 25-45 years in good health.

The V call is TRBV6-2 or TRBV6-3, the J call TRBJ1-6, with D possibly matching TRBD1 (5 bases). In germline, CDR1 is MNHEY, CDR2 SVGEGT. The CDR3 loop spans 14 amino acids. Trimming took off 3 bases at V and 4 bases at J, with 7 bases between the two ends. The CDR3 DNA reads TGTGCCAGCAGTTATCAGGGTTATAATTCACCCCTCCACTTT. Protein sequence: CASSYQGYNSPLHF.

The chain employs TRBV7-2 and TRBJ1-1; TRBD1 might be the D (6 bases). Germline loops: CDR1 SGHTA, CDR2 FQGNSA. The V end was cut by 3 bases, the J end by 4 bases, with 9 bases between. The CDR3 runs to 13 residues. This chain's CDR3 is CASSFKGGTEAFF. The CDR3, as DNA: TGTGCCAGCAGCTTTAAGGGGGGCACTGAAGCTTTCTTT.

This rearrangement joins TRBV20-1 to TRBJ2-7; D might be TRBD1 (6 bases). The CDR3 has 15 amino acids. The germline gives CDR1 DFQATT, CDR2 SNEGSKA (reference sequence). V was shortened by 3 bases and J by 4 bases, with 19 bases between the two germline ends. The CDR3 region is CSASIGQGIGYEQYF. CDR3 coding DNA: TGCAGTGCTAGTATAGGTCAGGGGATTGGATACGAGCAGTACTTC.

The chain uses TRBV28 and TRBJ2-5; 8 bases match TRBD1. The ends lost 4 bases at V and 4 bases at J; junction bases unmatched: 5. The CDR3 is 14 residues long. Per the germline V gene, CDR1 is MDHEN and CDR2 is SYDVKM. The CDR3 DNA is TGTGCCAGCAGTTCCGGACAGGGTCGAGAGACCCAGTACTTC. This encodes CASSSGQGRETQYF. Using reference TRBV28 and TRBJ2-5 for the parts outside the CDR3, the full variable domain is DVKVTQSSRYLVKRTGEKVFLECVQDMDHENMFWYRQDPGLGLRLIYFSYDVKMKEKGDIPEGYSVSREKKERFSLILESASTNQTSMYLCASSSGQGRETQYFGPGTRLLVL.

The chain carries TRBV5-6 and TRBJ1-6; D remains unclear. V gave up 0 bases and J gave up 11 bases, with 15 bases separating them. The germline V gene encodes CDR1 SGHDT and CDR2 YYEEEE. This CDR3 spans 15 amino acids. The CDR3 DNA follows: TGTGCCAGCAGCTTGGTTGGATCTGGAATTCCACCCCTCCACTTT. Its translation: CASSLVGSGIPPLHF.

This chain joins TRBV6-5 and TRBJ1-4; 9 bases match TRBD1. J was trimmed by 4 bases and V by 8 bases; bases with no gene match: 8. Germline CDR1 and CDR2: MNHEY and SVGAGI. CDR3 size: 15 residues. DNA of the CDR3: TGTGCCAGCGGTAGTCCGGGACAGGGTAATGAAAAACTGTTTTTT. It is translated as CASGSPGQGNEKLFF.

The genes are TRBV27 and TRBJ1-4; 7 nucleotides line up with TRBD1. CDR3 length: 14 amino acids. V lost 6 bases to trimming and J lost 5 bases; unmatched junction nucleotides: 6. CDR1 is MNHEY and CDR2 is SMNVEV in the germline V gene (reference sequence). The CDR3 coding sequence is TGTGCCAGCAGGGAGACAGGGTGGAATGAAAAACTGTTTTTT. This gives the protein CASRETGWNEKLFF.

As for this clone: Other DNA variants within this sample encode the same CDR3. The genes are TRBV18 and TRBJ1-5; 8 bases line up with TRBD1. V trimming: 6 bases; J trimming: 1 base; junction bases outside the gene matches: 8. Looked up from germline, CDR1 is KGHSH and CDR2 is LQKENI. The CDR3 runs 16 residues. The CDR3 coding sequence is TGTGCCAGCTCCCCAGACAGGGGCTCGAGCAATCAGCCCCAGCATTTT. As protein: CASSPDRGSSNQPQHF.

The chain carries TRBV10-1 and TRBJ1-5, with D unclear. Germline V gene data show CDR1 as WNHNN and CDR2 as SYGVQD (reference sequence). V shed 5 bases and J shed 3 bases, with 17 bases lying between them. The CDR3 length is 16 residues. This chain's CDR3 is CASSLDNEDYNQPQHF. The CDR3 nucleotides are TGCGCCAGCAGTCTGGATAACGAAGACTACAATCAGCCCCAGCATTTT.

V is TRBV25-1 and J is TRBJ2-7, with D perhaps assigned TRBD1 or TRBD2 (5 bases each). The length of the CDR3 is 13 residues. CDR1 is MGHDK, CDR2 SYGVNS, per germline. V lost 3 bases and J 6 bases, leaving 12 bases between the germline ends. CDR3 in amino acids: CASSDWGNIEQYF. DNA of the CDR3: TGTGCCAGCAGTGATTGGGGGAACATCGAGCAGTACTTC.

The CDR3, as DNA: TGCGCCAGCAGCTTGATGACAGGGGGTAATTCACCCCTCCACTTT. This sequence encodes CASSLMTGGNSPLHF. The rearrangement links TRBV5-1 to TRBJ1-6; 9 bases match TRBD1. J was trimmed by 6 bases and V by 1 base; bases with no gene match: 2. The CDR3 is made up of 15 amino acids. Per the germline V gene, CDR1 is SGHRS and CDR2 is YFSETQ.

This chain connects TRBV27 to TRBJ2-5; D is unclear. CDR1 MNHEY and CDR2 SMNVEV come from the germline V gene (reference sequence). This CDR3 has 9 residues. The ends were cut back, 8 bases at V and 6 bases at J, with 4 bases in the middle. DNA for the CDR3: TGTGCCAGCTATAAGACCCAGTACTTC. It codes for CASYKTQYF.

This clone was seen once. V gene TRBV9 combines with J gene TRBJ2-3; the D is unclear. V dropped 0 bases and J dropped 3 bases, with 2 bases sitting between them. CDR1 and CDR2 from the germline V gene are SGDLS and YYNGEE. CDR3 length: 12 amino acids. The CDR3, as DNA: TGTGCCAGCAGCGTAGTGACAGATACGCAGTATTTT. Encoded protein: CASSVVTDTQYF.

J is TRBJ1-1 and V is TRBV11-2, with TRBD1 as a possible D gene (5 bases). V was clipped by 6 bases and J by 3 bases, with 20 bases between them. CDR3 length: 16 residues. Germline CDR1 reads SGHAT; CDR2 reads FQNNGV. CDR3 sequence: CASRPAGRARHTEAFF. The CDR3 bases are TGTGCCAGCAGGCCGGCAGGGCGGGCTCGGCACACTGAAGCTTTCTTT.